A selection of T cell receptor beta chains follows, all from one sample in a study of blood T cell repertoires in COVID-19. Clones were sequenced by immunoSEQ multiplex PCR, and TCRdb holds only the in-frame ones, with some missing. The sample lists 150,000 to 200,000 clones, more than 70% occurring once. Input material: peripheral blood. All receptors derive from a woman of 80 years or more with active or convalescent COVID-19. The CDR3 runs from the conserved cysteine through the conserved F or W. Not all rows give a size; the values are once, few, many and, for expanded clones, a class.

TRBV5-1,NA,TRBJ2-2,CASSLALANTGELFF
TRBV9,few,TRBJ1-1,CASSVQTEMNTEAFF
TRBV10-3,NA,TRBJ1-1,CAVSGRTEAFF
TRBV7-9,NA,TRBJ2-3,CASSLALAGPSTQYF
TRBV7-6,once,TRBJ1-1,CASSTRTVGNTEAFF
TRBV7-9,NA,TRBJ2-5,CASSLFDYQETQYF
TRBV3-1/TRBV3-2,NA,TRBJ1-4,CASKPPGHVNEKLFF
TRBV4-1,NA,TRBJ2-7,CASSQDQGAGPTGRYF
TRBV6-1,NA,TRBJ2-7,CASSEMIAGGYEQYF
TRBV2,NA,TRBJ1-2,CASSIQGGYGYTF
TRBV7-9,few,TRBJ2-2,CASSLEQGAMTGELFF
TRBV27,once,TRBJ1-6,CATTKSSYNSPLHF
TRBV7-9,once,TRBJ1-1,CASTKTVMNTEAFF
TRBV15,NA,TRBJ2-7,CATSRTSGGASYEQYF
TRBV27,NA,TRBJ1-1,CASSPVDRPNTEAFF
TRBV6-5,NA,TRBJ1-1,CASSRDRVNTEAFF
TRBV7-9,NA,TRBJ2-3,CASSLTSGDTDTQYF
TRBV16,few,TRBJ1-3,CASSQQHSGVGNTIYF
TRBV9,NA,TRBJ1-1,CASSRQGHGDTEAFF
TRBV19,NA,TRBJ2-2,CASSIYRNSNTGELFF
TRBV27,once,TRBJ1-2,CASSPLGLDYGYTF
TRBV9,NA,TRBJ2-1,CASSASSRGDSEQFF
TRBV5-1,NA,TRBJ2-3,CASLSRDRGSTDTQYF
TRBV7-8,once,TRBJ1-5,CASSRRESNQPQHF
TRBV7-8,NA,TRBJ1-5,CASSLEAGAHQPQHF
TRBV5-1,NA,TRBJ2-1,CASSTQGTHNEQFF
TRBV28,NA,TRBJ1-1,CASSFRDRGWTEAFF
TRBV5-1,NA,TRBJ2-7,CASSPGQGAREQYF
TRBV6-2/TRBV6-3,NA,TRBJ2-2,CASSYMRTGELFF
TRBV4-1,NA,TRBJ2-2,CASSQRDTGELFF
TRBV12-5,NA,TRBJ2-5,CASGLDSNRNQYF